These 29 T cell receptor beta chains came from one sample sequenced in a study of PD-L1 blockade in urothelial cancer listed by TCRdb under 2017. Library preparation used the immunoSEQ multiplex PCR assay. Here the immuneACCESS table is served through TCRdb, limited to in-frame sequences with V and J called. Missing clones are a known gap in these copies; in checked studies unresolved V genes cover under half, and the rest lacks a known reason. This sample comprises about 17,000 clones, approximately 86% of them detected only once. The ten largest clones take up 4.5% to 6.5% of the sample. Sequenced material: PBMCs, taken around atezolizumab (anti-PD-L1) treatment. Receptor source: a man aged 45-65 years with urothelial cancer.

The rearrangement uses TRBV7-8 and TRBJ1-5, with TRBD1 as a possible D gene (5 bases). CDR3 length: 14 amino acids. The germline gives CDR1 SGHVS, CDR2 FQNEAQ. V dropped 5 bases and J dropped 7 bases, with 15 bases sitting between them. The CDR3 coding sequence is TGTGCCAGCAGCCTTATCGGGGGTGACCAGCCCCAGCATTTT. The encoded protein is CASSLIGGDQPQHF. The full variable domain, with the rest looked up from reference TRBV7-8 and TRBJ1-5, is GAGVSQSPRYKVAKRGQDVALRCDPISGHVSLFWYQQALGQGPEFLTYFQNEAQLDKSGLPSDRFFAERPEGSVSTLKIQRTQQEDSAVYLCASSLIGGDQPQHFGDGTRLSIL.

The genes are TRBV18 and TRBJ2-5; TRBD1 might be the D (5 bases). From germline, CDR1 is KGHSH and CDR2 LQKENI. The CDR3 runs 14 residues. V dropped 0 bases and J dropped 4 bases, with 9 bases sitting between them. The CDR3 region is CASSPPNQGETQYF. The CDR3 DNA sequence: TGTGCCAGCTCACCACCGAACCAGGGAGAGACCCAGTACTTC.

The gene calls are TRBV10-1 and TRBJ2-7; 11 nucleotides align to TRBD1. There are 15 residues in the CDR3. CDR1 is WNHNN and CDR2 is SYGVQD in the germline V gene (reference sequence). J lost 3 bases, V lost 0 bases, and 1 base had no gene match. This CDR3 reads CASSESGQGDYEQYF. The CDR3 bases are TGCGCCAGCAGTGAGTCGGGACAGGGGGACTACGAGCAGTACTTC.

This clone has only one observation. The genes are TRBV11-2 and TRBJ2-5; perhaps TRBD1 as D (7 bases). The V and J ends lost 2 bases and 1 base respectively, with 11 bases between them. Germline V lookup: CDR1 SGHAT, CDR2 FQNNGV. The CDR3 runs to 15 residues. Here the CDR3 DNA reads TGTGCCAGCAGCTTATGGGGGGACAGCCAAGAGACCCAGTACTTC. Encoded protein: CASSLWGDSQETQYF. Together with reference TRBV11-2 and TRBJ2-5, the CDR3 gives the full variable domain: EAGVAQSPRYKIIEKRQSVAFWCNPISGHATLYWYQQILGQGPKLLIQFQNNGVVDDSQLPKDRFSAERLKGVDSTLKIQPAKLEDSAVYLCASSLWGDSQETQYFGPGTRLLVL.

V is TRBV30 and J is TRBJ2-1; 9 bases match TRBD1. CDR1 GTSNPN and CDR2 SVGIG come from the germline V gene (reference sequence). Unmatched junction bases numbered 12, after V lost 3 bases and J lost 15 bases. This CDR3 spans 13 amino acids. CDR3 bases: TGTGCCTGGAGCACCCGGGGACAGGGAATTCGGTTCTTC. Its protein is CAWSTRGQGIRFF.

This chain joins TRBV19 and TRBJ2-6; 7 bases match TRBD2. V was clipped by 9 bases and J by 0 bases; unmatched bases: 5. Germline CDR1 LNHDA, CDR2 SQIVND (reference sequence). The CDR3 has 15 residues. The chain's CDR3 is CASHTGGSGANVLTF. The CDR3 coding sequence is TGTGCCAGCCACACGGGGGGCTCTGGGGCCAACGTCCTGACTTTC.

This clone was observed a single time. The chain employs TRBV2 and TRBJ1-5, with 7 bases lining up with TRBD1. Germline V gene sequence: CDR1 SNHLY, CDR2 FYNNEI. There are 17 residues in the CDR3. The V segment lost 3 bases and the J segment 2 bases; nucleotides outside the gene matches: 10. This CDR3 reads CASSDGPRGLGNQPQHF. The DNA for the CDR3 is TGTGCCAGCAGTGACGGTCCGAGGGGGCTTGGCAATCAGCCCCAGCATTTT. Based on the CDR3 plus reference TRBV2 and TRBJ1-5, the full variable domain is EPEVTQTPSHQVTQMGQEVILRCVPISNHLYFYWYRQILGQKVEFLVSFYNNEISEKSEIFDDQFSVERPDGSNFTLKIRSTKLEDSAMYFCASSDGPRGLGNQPQHFGDGTRLSIL.

This sequence joins TRBV5-1 and TRBJ1-1; D not resolved. Germline lookup yields CDR1 SGHRS and CDR2 YFSETQ. The CDR3 sequence is 13 residues long. Trimming shortened V by 4 bases and J by 0 bases, and 7 bases separated the two germline ends. The DNA for the CDR3 is TGCGCCAGCAGCGAGCAGGTGAACACTGAAGCTTTCTTT. It translates to CASSEQVNTEAFF.

The V call is TRBV30, the J call TRBJ2-5, with TRBD1 matching over 8 bases. Germline assignment: CDR1 GTSNPN and CDR2 SVGIG (reference sequence). V trimming: 3 bases; J trimming: 5 bases; junction bases outside the gene matches: 8. CDR3 length: 14 residues. The CDR3 nucleotides are TGTGCCTGGAGGCCCAGGACAGGGAGGGAGACCCAGTACTTC. Its translation: CAWRPRTGRETQYF.

The rearrangement links TRBV12-5 to TRBJ2-5; 7 nucleotides align to TRBD1. CDR1 and CDR2 from the germline V gene are LGHNT and FRNRAP. After removal of 1 base from V and 1 base from J, the junction contained 9 bases not matched to a gene. The CDR3 has 17 residues. CDR3 bases: TGTGCTAGTGGTTTGGGAGGTTCAGGGGGATTCCAAGAGACCCAGTACTTC. As protein: CASGLGGSGGFQETQYF.

This clone appeared a single time. V is TRBV7-9 and J is TRBJ2-4; 7 positions agree with TRBD2. CDR1 is SEHNR, CDR2 FQNEAQ, per germline (reference sequence). The CDR3 spans 17 residues. V lost 4 bases to trimming and J lost 0 bases; unmatched junction nucleotides: 9. The CDR3 nucleotides read TGTGCCAGCAGCTCCCCCGGACTAGAACTAGCCAAAAACATTCAGTACTTC. Translation gives CASSSPGLELAKNIQYF.

This chain links TRBV29-1 with TRBJ2-3; 7 bases fit TRBD2. CDR1 SQVTM and CDR2 ANQGSEA come from the germline V gene. Losses at the gene ends were 3 bases for V and 5 bases for J; bases not matched to a gene: 5. This CDR3 comprises 13 residues. DNA of the CDR3: TGCAGCGTTGAGAATTCGGGGGGAGATACGCAGTATTTT. Its protein is CSVENSGGDTQYF.

This clone was found a few times. This chain links TRBV6-4 with TRBJ2-2, with 8 bases that match TRBD2. There are 16 residues in the CDR3. V shed 8 bases and J 6 bases; nucleotides not matched to a gene: 14. Germline assignment: CDR1 MRHNA and CDR2 SNTAGT. The DNA for the CDR3 is TGTGCCAGCTCGACCTCCGGGACTAGTTATGCCGGGGAGCTGTTTTTT. Its translation: CASSTSGTSYAGELFF.

The J gene is TRBJ2-5, the V gene TRBV2; 13 nucleotides align to TRBD2. Per the germline V gene, CDR1 is SNHLY and CDR2 is FYNNEI. The ends lost 7 bases at V and 2 bases at J; junction bases unmatched: 4. CDR3 length equals 15 residues. The CDR3 DNA follows: TGTGCCAGCAACCTGGGACTAGCGGGGCAAGAGACCCAGTACTTC. Translating it yields CASNLGLAGQETQYF.

J is TRBJ2-3 and V is TRBV9, with TRBD2 matching 9 bases. The CDR3 is made up of 19 amino acids. The junction had 12 bases not matched to a gene; V was cut back by 0 bases and J by 1 base. Germline assignment: CDR1 SGDLS and CDR2 YYNGEE. The CDR3 DNA reads TGTGCCAGCAGCGTAGCAACCTTAGCGGGGGATAGGGGCACAGATACGCAGTATTTT. Amino acid sequence: CASSVATLAGDRGTDTQYF.

The chain has TRBV11-2 and TRBJ2-5; 7 nucleotides line up with TRBD2. Germline V gene lookup returns CDR1 SGHAT and CDR2 FQNNGV. The CDR3 consists of 16 residues. Unmatched junction bases numbered 14, after V lost 5 bases and J lost 5 bases. The CDR3 protein is CASSPREGGPGETQYF. The CDR3 region has the DNA TGTGCCAGCAGCCCTAGGGAGGGAGGGCCGGGGGAGACCCAGTACTTC.

J is TRBJ1-2 and V is TRBV14; no definite D call. The germline V and J ends were trimmed by 2 bases and 0 bases, with 13 bases remaining between them. Germline CDR1 SGHDN, CDR2 FVKESK. This CDR3 is built from 16 residues. The CDR3 DNA reads as TGTGCCAGCAGCCAACGTTCCGCAGTCTCTAACTATGGCTACACCTTC. Translated, it gives CASSQRSAVSNYGYTF.

There are a few counts of this clone. V is TRBV14 and J is TRBJ1-1; possible D gene TRBD1, 5 bases. Trimming took 4 bases from V and 0 from J, leaving 12 bases between them. The CDR3 sequence is 15 residues long. Germline CDR1 is SGHDN and CDR2 is FVKESK. CDR3 residues: CASSPRTPMNTEAFF. CDR3 sequence (DNA): TGTGCCAGCAGCCCCCGGACACCGATGAACACTGAAGCTTTCTTT.

This clone showed up just once. The chain employs TRBV5-1 and TRBJ2-7; TRBD1 matches 8 bases. The germline CDR1 and CDR2 sequences are SGHRS and YFSETQ. J lost 1 base, V lost 0 bases, and 6 bases had no gene match. The CDR3 sequence is 16 residues long. Written as DNA, the CDR3 is TGCGCCAGCAGCTTGGGGCGACAGGGGAAGTCCTACGAGCAGTACTTC. This sequence encodes CASSLGRQGKSYEQYF.

This clone has only a few counts. Other nucleotide sequences from this sample produce the same CDR3. The V call is TRBV19, the J call TRBJ1-5, with 9 bases that match TRBD1. The germline CDR1 and CDR2 sequences are LNHDA and SQIVND (reference sequence). The CDR3 runs 13 residues. CDR3 DNA: TGTGCGACGGACAGGGGTAGCAATCAGCCCCAGCATTTT. This translates into CATDRGSNQPQHF.

V gene TRBV5-1 combines with J gene TRBJ2-5; 10 bases map to TRBD2. Germline-derived CDR1 and CDR2 are SGHRS and YFSETQ. The junction had 9 bases not matched to a gene; V was cut back by 0 bases and J by 4 bases. The CDR3 has 17 amino acids. The CDR3 DNA reads as TGCGCCAGCAGCTTGGAGCGGGGGGGCATTACGGGAGAGACCCAGTACTTC. This gives the protein CASSLERGGITGETQYF.

By share, this clone counts as medium-sized (0.01 to 0.1%). The chain uses TRBV2 and TRBJ1-6; the D gene is possibly TRBD1 (5 bases). V was shortened by 5 bases and J by 0 bases, with 14 bases between the two germline ends. CDR1 is SNHLY and CDR2 is FYNNEI in the germline V gene. The CDR3 runs to 17 residues. The CDR3 coding sequence is TGTGCCAGCAGTATGGCAGGGCCTAGCTCCTATAATTCACCCCTCCACTTT. Its translation is CASSMAGPSSYNSPLHF.

The V call is TRBV27, the J call TRBJ2-7; TRBD1 matches 10 bases. Germline V gene lookup returns CDR1 MNHEY and CDR2 SMNVEV (reference sequence). The CDR3 runs 14 residues. The trim removed 5 bases at V and 5 bases at J, leaving 6 bases unmatched. The CDR3 loop reads CASSPDRGNHEQYF. The CDR3 DNA follows: TGTGCCAGCAGTCCGGACAGGGGGAATCACGAGCAGTACTTC.

V usage is TRBV27 and J usage is TRBJ2-4; 7 bases align to TRBD1. The V gene end was trimmed by 4 bases and the J gene end by 4 bases; junction bases not matched to a gene: 7. The CDR3 extends over 15 amino acids. Germline CDR1 is MNHEY and CDR2 is SMNVEV (reference sequence). The CDR3 loop reads CASSSTTGWKNIQYF. The CDR3, as DNA: TGTGCCAGCAGTTCCACGACAGGGTGGAAAAACATTCAGTACTTC.

This chain connects TRBV5-1 to TRBJ2-1; 10 positions match TRBD2. The CDR3 length is 15 residues. Germline V lookup: CDR1 SGHRS, CDR2 YFSETQ. The V and J ends lost 1 base and 9 bases, in that order; junction bases with no gene match: 7. CDR3 sequence reads: CASSLQASGSSEQFF. The CDR3 DNA sequence: TGCGCCAGCAGCTTGCAGGCTAGCGGGAGCTCTGAGCAGTTCTTC. The whole variable domain, remainder taken from reference TRBV5-1 and TRBJ2-1, is KAGVTQTPRYLIKTRGQQVTLSCSPISGHRSVSWYQQTPGQGLQFLFEYFSETQRNKGNFPGRFSGRQFSNSRSEMNVSTLELGDSALYLCASSLQASGSSEQFFGPGTRLTVL.

CDR3 amino acids: CAWRGLAISSYNEQFF. The DNA of the CDR3 is TGTGCCTGGAGGGGACTAGCGATCAGCTCCTACAATGAGCAGTTCTTC. V is TRBV30 and J is TRBJ2-1; the match to TRBD2 covers 10 bases. Per the germline V gene, CDR1 is GTSNPN and CDR2 is SVGIG (reference sequence). V was pared by 3 bases and J by 0 bases, with 5 bases of the junction left unmatched. The CDR3 contains 16 residues. The full variable domain, rest sourced from reference TRBV30 and TRBJ2-1, is SQTIHQWPATLVQPVGSPLSLECTVEGTSNPNLYWYRQAAGRGLQLLFYSVGIGQISSEVPQNLSASRPQDRQFILSSKKLLLSDSGFYLCAWRGLAISSYNEQFFGPGTRLTVL.

The genes are TRBV7-2 and TRBJ1-1; D perhaps matches TRBD1 (5 bases). Per germline, CDR1 SGHTA and CDR2 FQGNSA. The CDR3 extends over 13 amino acids. V gave up 5 bases and J gave up 5 bases, with 12 bases separating them. CDR3 nucleotide sequence: TGTGCCAGCAGCCCGATCGCAGGGACTGAAGCTTTCTTT. It specifies CASSPIAGTEAFF.

Of note for this clone: One junction end disagrees with the germline gene, perhaps due to a read error. V gene TRBV7-9 combines with J gene TRBJ1-5, with D possibly matching TRBD1 (5 bases). The CDR3 is 15 residues long. Germline V CDR1 and CDR2: SEHNR, FQNEAQ (reference sequence). For the CDR3, the DNA is TGTGCCAGCAGCTTAGGAGGGGAGGGCAATCGGCCCCAGCATTTT. Translating it yields CASSLGGEGNRPQHF.

The rearrangement uses TRBV30 and TRBJ1-1; a weak D match, TRBD1 (5 bases). The CDR3 extends over 14 amino acids. V was clipped by 4 bases and J by 3 bases, with 15 bases between them. The V gene's germline CDR1 is GTSNPN and CDR2 SVGIG (reference sequence). In nucleotides, the CDR3 is TGTGCCTGGACCGGGGGAGGAACCCACACTGAAGCTTTCTTT. Translated: CAWTGGGTHTEAFF.